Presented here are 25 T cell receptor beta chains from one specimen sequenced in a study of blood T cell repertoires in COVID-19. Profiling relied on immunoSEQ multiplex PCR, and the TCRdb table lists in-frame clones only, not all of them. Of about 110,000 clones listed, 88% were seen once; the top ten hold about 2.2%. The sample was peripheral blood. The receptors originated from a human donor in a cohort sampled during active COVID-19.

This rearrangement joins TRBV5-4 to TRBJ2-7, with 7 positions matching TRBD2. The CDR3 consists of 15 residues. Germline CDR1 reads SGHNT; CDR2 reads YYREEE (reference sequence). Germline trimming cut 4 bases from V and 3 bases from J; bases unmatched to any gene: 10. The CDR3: CASSPPGTKSYEQYF. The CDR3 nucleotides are TGTGCCAGCAGCCCTCCGGGGACTAAAAGCTACGAGCAGTACTTC.

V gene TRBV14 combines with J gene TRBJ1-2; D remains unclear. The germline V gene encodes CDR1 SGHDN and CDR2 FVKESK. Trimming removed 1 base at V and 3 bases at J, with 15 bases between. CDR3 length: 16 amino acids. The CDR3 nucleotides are TGTGCCAGCAGCCAAGTAGGAGGGCCCCAAGACTATGGCTACACCTTC. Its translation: CASSQVGGPQDYGYTF.

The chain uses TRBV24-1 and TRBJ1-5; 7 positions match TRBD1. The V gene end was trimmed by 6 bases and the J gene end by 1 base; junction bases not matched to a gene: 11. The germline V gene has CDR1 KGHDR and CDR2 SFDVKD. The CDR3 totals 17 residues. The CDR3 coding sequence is TGTGCCACCAGTCGCAAGACCGGGACAGAGAGCAATCAGCCCCAGCATTTT. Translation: CATSRKTGTESNQPQHF.

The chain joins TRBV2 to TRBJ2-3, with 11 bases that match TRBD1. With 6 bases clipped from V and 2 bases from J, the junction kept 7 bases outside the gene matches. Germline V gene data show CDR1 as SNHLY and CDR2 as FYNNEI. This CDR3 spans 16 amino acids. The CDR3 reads CASSADRGHATDTQYF. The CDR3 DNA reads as TGTGCCAGCAGCGCGGACAGGGGGCATGCCACAGATACGCAGTATTTT.

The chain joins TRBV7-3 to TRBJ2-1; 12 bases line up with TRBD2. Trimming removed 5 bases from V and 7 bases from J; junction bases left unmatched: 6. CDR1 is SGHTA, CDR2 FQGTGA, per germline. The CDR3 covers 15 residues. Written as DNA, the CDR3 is TGTGCCAGCAGCCGACTAGCGGGAGATCTTAATGAGCAGTTCTTC. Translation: CASSRLAGDLNEQFF.

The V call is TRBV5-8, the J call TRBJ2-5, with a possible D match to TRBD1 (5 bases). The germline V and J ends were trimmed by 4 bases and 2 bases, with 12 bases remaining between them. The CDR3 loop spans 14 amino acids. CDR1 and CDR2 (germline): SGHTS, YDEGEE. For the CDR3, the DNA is TGTGCCAGCAGCAAAAGACAGTTACAAGAGACCCAGTACTTC. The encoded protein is CASSKRQLQETQYF. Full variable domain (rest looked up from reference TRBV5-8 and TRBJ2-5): EAGVTQSPTHLIKTRGQQATLRCSPISGHTSVYWYQQALGLGLQFLLWYDEGEERNRGNFPPRFSGRQFPNYSSELNVNALELEDSALYLCASSKRQLQETQYFGPGTRLLVL.

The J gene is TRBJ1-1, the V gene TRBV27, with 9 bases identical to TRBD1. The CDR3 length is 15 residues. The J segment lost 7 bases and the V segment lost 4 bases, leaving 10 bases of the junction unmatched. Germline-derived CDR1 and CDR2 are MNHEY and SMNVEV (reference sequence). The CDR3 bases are TGTGCCAGCAGTTATTCGACAGGGGGTAGTATTGAAGCTTTCTTT. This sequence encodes CASSYSTGGSIEAFF.

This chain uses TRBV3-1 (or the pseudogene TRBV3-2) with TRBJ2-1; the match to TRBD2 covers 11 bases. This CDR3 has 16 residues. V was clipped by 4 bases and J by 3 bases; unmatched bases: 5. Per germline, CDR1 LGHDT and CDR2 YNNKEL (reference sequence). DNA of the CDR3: TGTGCCAGCAGCCCCCAGACTAGCGGGGTCTACAATGAGCAGTTCTTC. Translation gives CASSPQTSGVYNEQFF.

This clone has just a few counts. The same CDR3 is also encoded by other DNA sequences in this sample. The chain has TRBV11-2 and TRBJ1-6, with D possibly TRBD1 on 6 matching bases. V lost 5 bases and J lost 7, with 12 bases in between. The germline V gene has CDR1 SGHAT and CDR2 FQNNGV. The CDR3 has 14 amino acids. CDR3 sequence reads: CASSLKGGNSPLHF. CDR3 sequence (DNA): TGTGCCAGCAGCCTCAAGGGGGGGAATTCACCCCTCCACTTT.

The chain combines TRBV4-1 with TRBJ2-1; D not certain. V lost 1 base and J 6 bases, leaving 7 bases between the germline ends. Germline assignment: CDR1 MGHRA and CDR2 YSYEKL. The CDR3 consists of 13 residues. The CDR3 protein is CASSQAPGNEQFF. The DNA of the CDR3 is TGCGCCAGCAGCCAAGCTCCAGGCAATGAGCAGTTCTTC.

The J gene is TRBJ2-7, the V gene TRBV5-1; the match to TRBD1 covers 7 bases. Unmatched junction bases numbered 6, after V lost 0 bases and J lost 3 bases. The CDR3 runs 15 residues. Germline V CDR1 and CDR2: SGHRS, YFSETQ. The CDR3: CASSLEQGVYYEQYF. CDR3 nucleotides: TGCGCCAGCAGCTTGGAGCAGGGGGTTTACTACGAGCAGTACTTC.

The chain's CDR3 is CASSLLPHRGRYGYTF. The CDR3 bases are TGTGCCAGCAGCCTCCTCCCCCACAGGGGGCGTTATGGCTACACCTTC. The rearrangement links TRBV11-2 to TRBJ1-2; TRBD1 matches 9 bases. Unmatched junction bases numbered 12, after V lost 5 bases and J lost 5 bases. CDR3 length: 16 residues. The germline V gene encodes CDR1 SGHAT and CDR2 FQNNGV.

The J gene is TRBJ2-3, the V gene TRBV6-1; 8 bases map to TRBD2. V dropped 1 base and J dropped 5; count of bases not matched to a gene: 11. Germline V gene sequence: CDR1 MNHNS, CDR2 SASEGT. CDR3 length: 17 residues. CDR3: CASSEVPSGGSKDTQYF. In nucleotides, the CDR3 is TGTGCCAGCAGTGAAGTCCCAAGCGGGGGATCGAAAGATACGCAGTATTTT.

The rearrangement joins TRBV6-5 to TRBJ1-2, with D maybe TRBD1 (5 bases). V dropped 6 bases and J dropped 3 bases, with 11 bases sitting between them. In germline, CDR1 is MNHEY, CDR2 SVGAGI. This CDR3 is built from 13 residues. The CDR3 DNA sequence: TGTGCCAGCAGGCAGGGTATCGACTATGGCTACACCTTC. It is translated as CASRQGIDYGYTF.

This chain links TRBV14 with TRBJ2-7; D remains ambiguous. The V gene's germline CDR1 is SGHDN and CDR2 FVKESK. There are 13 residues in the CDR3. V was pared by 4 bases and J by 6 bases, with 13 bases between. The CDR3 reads CASSPYPAAEQYF. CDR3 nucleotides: TGTGCCAGCAGCCCCTATCCGGCGGCCGAGCAGTACTTC. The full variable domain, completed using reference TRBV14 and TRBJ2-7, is EAGVTQFPSHSVIEKGQTVTLRCDPISGHDNLYWYRRVMGKEIKFLLHFVKESKQDESGMPNNRFLAERTGGTYSTLKVQPAELEDSGVYFCASSPYPAAEQYFGPGTRLTVT.

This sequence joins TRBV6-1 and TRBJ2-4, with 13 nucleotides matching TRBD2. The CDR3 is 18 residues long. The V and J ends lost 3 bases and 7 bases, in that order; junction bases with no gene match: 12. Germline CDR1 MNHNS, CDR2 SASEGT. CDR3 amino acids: CASSEDNGLAGVSNIQYF. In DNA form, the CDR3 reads TGTGCCAGCAGTGAGGATAACGGACTAGCGGGGGTTAGTAACATTCAGTACTTC.

CDR3 residues: CASRGGIYTEAFF. The CDR3 DNA sequence: TGTGCCAGCAGGGGCGGGATTTACACTGAAGCTTTCTTT. The chain employs TRBV6-5 and TRBJ1-1; D gene ambiguous. V shed 6 bases and J shed 3 bases, with 11 bases lying between them. Germline V gene lookup returns CDR1 MNHEY and CDR2 SVGAGI. The CDR3 length is 13 residues.

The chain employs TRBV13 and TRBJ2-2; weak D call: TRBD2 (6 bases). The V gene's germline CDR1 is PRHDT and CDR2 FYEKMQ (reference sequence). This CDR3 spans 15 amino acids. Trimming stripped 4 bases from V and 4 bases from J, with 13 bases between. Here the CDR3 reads CASSSFSGITGELFF. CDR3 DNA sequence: TGTGCCAGCAGCTCCTTTAGCGGAATCACCGGGGAGCTGTTTTTT.

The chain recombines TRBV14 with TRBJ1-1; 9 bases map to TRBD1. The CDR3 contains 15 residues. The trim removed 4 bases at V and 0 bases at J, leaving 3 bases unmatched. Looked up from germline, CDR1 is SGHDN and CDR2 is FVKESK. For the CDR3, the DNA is TGTGCCAGCAGCCGTACAGGGGGCCTGAACACTGAAGCTTTCTTT. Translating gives CASSRTGGLNTEAFF.

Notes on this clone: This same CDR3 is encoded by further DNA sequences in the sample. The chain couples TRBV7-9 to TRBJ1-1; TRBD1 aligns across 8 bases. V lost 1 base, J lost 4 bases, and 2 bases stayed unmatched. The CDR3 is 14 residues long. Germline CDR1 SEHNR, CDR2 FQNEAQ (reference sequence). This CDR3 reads CASSLGTGRTEAFF. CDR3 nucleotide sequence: TGTGCCAGCAGCTTAGGGACAGGGCGCACTGAAGCTTTCTTT.

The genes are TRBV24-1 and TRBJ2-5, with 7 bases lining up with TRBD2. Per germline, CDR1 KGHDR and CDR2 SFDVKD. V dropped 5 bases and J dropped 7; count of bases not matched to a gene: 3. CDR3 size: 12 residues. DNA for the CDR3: TGTGCCACCAGTGTGGCTAGCGGGACCCAGTACTTC. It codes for CATSVASGTQYF.

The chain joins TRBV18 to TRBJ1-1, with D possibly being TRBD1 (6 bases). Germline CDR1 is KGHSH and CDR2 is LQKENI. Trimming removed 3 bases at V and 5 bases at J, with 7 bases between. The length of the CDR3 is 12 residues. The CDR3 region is CASSPDRTEAFF. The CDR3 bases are TGTGCCAGCTCACCTGACAGGACTGAAGCTTTCTTT.

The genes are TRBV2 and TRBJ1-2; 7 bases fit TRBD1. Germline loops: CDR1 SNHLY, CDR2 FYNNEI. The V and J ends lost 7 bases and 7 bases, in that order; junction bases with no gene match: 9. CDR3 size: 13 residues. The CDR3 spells CASTGTAGGGYTF. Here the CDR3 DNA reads TGTGCCAGCACAGGGACAGCAGGTGGTGGCTACACCTTC.

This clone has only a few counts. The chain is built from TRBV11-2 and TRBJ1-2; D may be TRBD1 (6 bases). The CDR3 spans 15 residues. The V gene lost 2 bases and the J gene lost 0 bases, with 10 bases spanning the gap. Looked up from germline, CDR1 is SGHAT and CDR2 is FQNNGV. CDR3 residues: CASSLRQGSNYGYTF. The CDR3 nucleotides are TGTGCCAGCAGCTTACGTCAGGGGTCTAACTATGGCTACACCTTC. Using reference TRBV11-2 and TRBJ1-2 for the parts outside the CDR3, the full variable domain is EAGVAQSPRYKIIEKRQSVAFWCNPISGHATLYWYQQILGQGPKLLIQFQNNGVVDDSQLPKDRFSAERLKGVDSTLKIQPAKLEDSAVYLCASSLRQGSNYGYTFGSGTRLTVV.

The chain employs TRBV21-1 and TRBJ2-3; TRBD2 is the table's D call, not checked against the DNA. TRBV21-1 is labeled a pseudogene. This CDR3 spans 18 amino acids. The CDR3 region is CASSKPRTNISRLDTQYF. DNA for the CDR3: TGTGCCAGCAGCAAGCCCCGGACTAATATCTCCCGGTTGGATACGCAGTATTTT.